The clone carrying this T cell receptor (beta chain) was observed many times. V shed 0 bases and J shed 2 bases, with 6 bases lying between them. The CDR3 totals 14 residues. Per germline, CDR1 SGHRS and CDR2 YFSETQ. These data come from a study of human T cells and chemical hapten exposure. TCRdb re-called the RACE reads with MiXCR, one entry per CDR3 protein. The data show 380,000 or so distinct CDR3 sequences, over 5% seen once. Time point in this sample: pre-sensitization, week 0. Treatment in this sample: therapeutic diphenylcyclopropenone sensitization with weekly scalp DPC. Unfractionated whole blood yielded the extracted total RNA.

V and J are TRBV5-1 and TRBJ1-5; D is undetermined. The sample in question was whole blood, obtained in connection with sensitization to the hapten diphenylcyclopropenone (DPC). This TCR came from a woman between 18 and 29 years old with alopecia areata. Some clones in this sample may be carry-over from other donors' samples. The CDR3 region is CASSLEGRNQPQHF. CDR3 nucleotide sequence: TGCGCCAGCAGCTTGGAGGGTCGCAATCAGCCCCAGCATTTT.